This TCR beta chain stems from a study of beta chain features in type 1 diabetes. General study results and limits: In all four CD4+ subsets, TCRB CDR3 length was significantly, moderately reduced in type 1 diabetes. Patients showed naive, central memory and Treg TCRB repertoires that appeared more similar than those of healthy donors. Reduced insertions and increased deletions marked VDJ junctions in type 1 diabetes patients.

The authors reverse transcribed all of the isolated RNA, so sequencing captured expressed TCRB transcripts. TCRdb keeps only in-frame clones here, not all; method: immunoSEQ multiplex PCR. Of some 660,000 clones in the sample, over 12% are singletons; the top ten hold just under 0.04%. A word on this clone: No antigen is known for it.

The ends were cut back, 4 bases at V and 3 bases at J, with 13 bases in the middle. The germline V gene has CDR1 MDHEN and CDR2 SYDVKM. This CDR3 has 15 amino acids. The sequence derives from a man aged 18 to 35 with type 1 diabetes. The specimen was naive CD4+ T cells from blood. The chain couples TRBV28 to TRBJ2-1; D gene ambiguous. The CDR3 nucleotides are TGTGCCAGCAGTTCCCCTGGTCCGGTCTACAATGAGCAGTTCTTC. Residues: CASSSPGPVYNEQFF.